This T cell receptor beta chain comes out of a study of OX40 agonist ivuxolimab in advanced cancers. On the study more broadly: The study enrolled dose-escalation patients with hepatocellular carcinoma, melanoma, renal cell or head and neck cancer.

As regards this clone: Antigen specificity is unknown.

Points from the study as a whole: Expanded clones were, on average, more numerous among CD8+ T cells than CD4+.

The V gene lost 0 bases and the J gene lost 14 bases, with 22 bases spanning the gap. Germline V lookup: CDR1 MNHNS, CDR2 SASEGT. This CDR3 has 15 amino acids. Profiled with immunoSEQ multiplex PCR; TCRdb holds only in-frame clones, not every one. Of about 32,000 clones listed, about four fifths are singletons. The chain couples TRBV6-1 to TRBJ1-1; the D is unclear. This TCR was recovered from an adult with an advanced solid tumor such as melanoma, head and neck, liver or kidney cancer. The specimen comprised CD4+ or CD8+ T cells sorted from blood, sampled in a trial of the OX40 agonist ivuxolimab. CDR3 region: CASSEARFSLLDGFF. For the CDR3, the DNA is TGTGCCAGCAGTGAAGCGCGATTCTCGCTCCTGGACGGGTTCTTT.